This TCR beta chain was found in a study of T cells in Graves' hyperthyroidism and ophthalmopathy. Trimming stripped 9 bases from V and 7 bases from J, with 21 bases between. There are 14 residues in the CDR3. CDR1 is MRHNA, CDR2 SNTAGT, per germline. The source material, RNA transcripts, was used to amplify TCR beta CDR3 regions. The TCR CDR3 was amplified in a first-round RT-PCR using the HTBI primer set. TCRdb re-derived calls from the multiplex PCR reads in MiXCR, one entry per CDR3 protein. Of around 500,000 distinct CDR3 sequences in the sample, about 20% are singletons; the top ten hold under 55%.

The sequence derives from a woman aged 70-85 years with Graves' ophthalmopathy. The chain carries TRBV6-4 and TRBJ1-2; D is possibly TRBD1 (6 bases). What was sequenced was blood. In DNA, the CDR3 is TGTGCCAGGGATACCGGGACAAGTAATTCTGGCTACACCTTC. It codes for CARDTGTSNSGYTF.